The 11 T cell receptor beta chains in this list originate from one sample, sequenced in a study of neurological immune-mediated disorders. Time point defined: longitudinal time-point 1 (baseline). TCRdb re-analysed the 5' RACE reads in MiXCR, keeping a single row per CDR3 protein. The sample has 71,000 or so distinct CDR3 sequences, around 13% seen once. The sample was PBMCs. The source of these receptors is a female donor with HTLV-1-associated myelopathy (HAM/TSP).

This clonotype was counted many times. The rearrangement links TRBV28 to TRBJ2-1; tentative D call: TRBD2 (6 bases). The CDR3 spans 13 residues. V was cut by 2 bases and J by 8 bases, with 10 bases left in between. Germline CDR1 reads MDHEN; CDR2 reads SYDVKM. CDR3 in amino acids: CASSLASVHEQFF. The CDR3 DNA reads as TGTGCCAGCAGTTTAGCTAGCGTCCATGAGCAGTTCTTC.

Of note for this clonotype: The germline gene is not matched at one end of the junction; a read error may be the cause. V is TRBV5-1 and J is TRBJ1-2; 10 bases align to TRBD1. Germline V gene sequence: CDR1 SGHRS, CDR2 YFSETQ. This CDR3 has 15 amino acids. CDR3 sequence: CASSFGTGDDYCYTF. In DNA, the CDR3 is TGCGCCAGCAGCTTCGGGACAGGGGATGACTATTGCTACACCTTC.

In its sample, this clonotype was seen many times. The J gene is TRBJ2-7, the V gene TRBV9; a possible D gene is TRBD1 (5 bases). The CDR3 has 13 residues. V dropped 4 bases and J dropped 6 bases, with 14 bases sitting between them. Germline V gene sequence: CDR1 SGDLS, CDR2 YYNGEE. The DNA of the CDR3 is TGTGCCAGCAGCACGGCAGGGTTCGGCGAGCAGTACTTC. Amino acids: CASSTAGFGEQYF. The full variable domain, with the rest looked up from reference TRBV9 and TRBJ2-7, is DSGVTQTPKHLITATGQRVTLRCSPRSGDLSVYWYQQSLDQGLQFLIQYYNGEERAKGNILERFSAQQFPDLHSELNLSSLELGDSALYFCASSTAGFGEQYFGPGTRLTVT.

This clonotype was recorded a few times. The chain has TRBV29-1 and TRBJ2-1; TRBD2 matches 9 bases. Germline CDR1 is SQVTM and CDR2 is ANQGSEA. The CDR3 runs to 13 residues. With 7 bases clipped from V and 4 bases from J, the junction kept 5 bases outside the gene matches. CDR3 in DNA: TGCAGCGCCCAGCGGGGGGCGTACAATGAGCAGTTCTTC. Its translation is CSAQRGAYNEQFF.

This clonotype was counted many times. The V and J genes are TRBV6-5 and TRBJ2-5, with D perhaps matching TRBD1 or TRBD2 (7 bases each). The CDR3 consists of 14 residues. From germline, CDR1 is MNHEY and CDR2 SVGAGI. Trimming pared 8 bases from V and 4 bases from J, leaving 17 bases between. The CDR3 loop is CASQGGGRGETQYF. As DNA, the CDR3 is TGTGCCAGCCAGGGGGGGGGCCGTGGAGAGACCCAGTACTTC.

Many counts were recorded for this clonotype. The V and J genes are TRBV9 and TRBJ2-7, with 8 bases lining up with TRBD2. This CDR3 is built from 15 residues. Germline lookup yields CDR1 SGDLS and CDR2 YYNGEE. The V and J ends lost 0 bases and 7 bases, in that order; junction bases with no gene match: 9. CDR3 protein: CASSVGAGVPNEQYF. The CDR3 DNA reads as TGTGCCAGCAGCGTAGGAGCGGGGGTACCCAATGAGCAGTACTTC. The whole variable domain, remainder taken from reference TRBV9 and TRBJ2-7, is DSGVTQTPKHLITATGQRVTLRCSPRSGDLSVYWYQQSLDQGLQFLIQYYNGEERAKGNILERFSAQQFPDLHSELNLSSLELGDSALYFCASSVGAGVPNEQYFGPGTRLTVT.

This rearrangement joins TRBV5-1 to TRBJ2-7; 9 bases are shared with TRBD1. V lost 2 bases and J lost 7; bases outside the gene matches: 7. Germline V gene sequence: CDR1 SGHRS, CDR2 YFSETQ. The CDR3 spans 14 residues. The CDR3 is CASSFGTGNMEQYF. CDR3 in DNA: TGCGCCAGCAGCTTCGGGACAGGGAATATGGAGCAGTACTTC.

This clonotype was observed many times. This chain uses TRBV7-9 with TRBJ2-4; D gene ambiguous. V shed 1 base and J shed 9 bases, with 10 bases lying between them. CDR1 is SEHNR, CDR2 FQNEAQ, per germline (reference sequence). The CDR3 length is 13 residues. This CDR3 is CASSLEFLGIQYF. The DNA of the CDR3 is TGTGCCAGCAGCTTAGAGTTTCTGGGCATTCAGTACTTC.

Many counts were recorded for this clonotype. CDR3 nucleotides: TGTGCCAGCAGCTTAGAAGGCGTCCCCGGGGAGCTGTTTTTT. This translates into CASSLEGVPGELFF. The chain recombines TRBV7-9 with TRBJ2-2; no clear D gene. Germline V lookup: CDR1 SEHNR, CDR2 FQNEAQ (reference sequence). The CDR3 runs 14 residues. The germline V and J ends were trimmed by 1 base and 6 bases, with 9 bases remaining between them.

The chain is built from TRBV6-4 and TRBJ2-3; D might be TRBD2 (6 bases). This CDR3 contains 15 residues. From germline, CDR1 is MRHNA and CDR2 SNTAGT. With 3 bases removed from V and 0 bases from J, the gap between germline ends came to 10 bases. CDR3 DNA: TGTGCCAGCAGTGAGTCCAGCGGGAGCACAGATACGCAGTATTTT. Translated: CASSESSGSTDTQYF.

There are many counts of this clonotype. The chain links TRBV12-3 or TRBV12-4 to TRBJ1-1, with a possible D match to TRBD1 (5 bases). The CDR3 runs to 14 residues. The V and J ends lost 5 bases and 4 bases respectively, with 14 bases between them. The CDR3 region has the DNA TGTGCCAGCAGTAGGGAGGGGTCCCGCACTGAAGCTTTCTTT. It encodes CASSREGSRTEAFF.